The sequence of this T cell receptor beta chain was determined in a study of control samples from healthy donors and cancer patients. Using immunoSEQ multiplex PCR, the repertoire was profiled, and TCRdb retains in-frame clones only, with some absent. Here the sample spans roughly 100,000 clones, 80% to 90% being singletons. The receptor was derived from a man in his sixties with lung cancer. The sequenced sample consisted of PBMCs.

CDR3 in amino acids: CASSLWDANQPQHF. The DNA for the CDR3 is TGTGCCAGCAGCTTGTGGGACGCCAATCAGCCCCAGCATTTT. The chain links TRBV7-9 to TRBJ1-5; D perhaps matches TRBD1 (5 bases). Germline V CDR1 and CDR2: SEHNR, FQNEAQ (reference sequence). V was cut by 3 bases and J by 3 bases, with 9 bases left in between. The CDR3 has 14 residues. The full variable domain, with the rest looked up from reference TRBV7-9 and TRBJ1-5, is DTGVSQNPRHKITKRGQNVTFRCDPISEHNRLYWYRQTLGQGPEFLTYFQNEAQLEKSRLLSDRFSAERPKGSFSTLEIQRTEQGDSAMYLCASSLWDANQPQHFGDGTRLSIL.